A single sample gave rise to the 14 T cell receptor beta chains below, sequenced in a study of tumor-infiltrating lymphocytes in primary liver carcinoma. Unsorted whole blood served as the source of blood RNA, and germline DNA was extracted as well. A constant-region primer served to make TCR beta cDNA from around 500 ng total RNA. Modified slightly, ARM-PCR produced TCR beta libraries over three nested multiplex PCR rounds. The first two PCR rounds, nine to ten cycles each, used TRBV1-TRBV30 forward primers and a C-beta reverse primer. TCRdb reanalysed the multiplex PCR reads using MiXCR and keeps one entry per CDR3 protein. There are approximately 300,000 distinct CDR3 sequences in the sample; 65% occur only once, and roughly 9% lies in the top ten. The source material was peripheral blood. These receptors all stem from a middle-aged man with primary liver carcinoma and hepatitis B virus infection.

Concerning this clonotype: This clone may be a read error of a much larger clone one base away. This chain uses TRBV10-3 with TRBJ2-3; 7 bases match TRBD1. CDR1 and CDR2 from the germline V gene are ENHRY and SYGVKD. This CDR3 region has 15 residues. In DNA, the CDR3 is TGTTCCATCAGTGACACAGGGGCCAGCACAGATACGCAGTATTTT. As protein: CSISDTGASTDTQYF.

To note about this clonotype: Lacking the conserved final phenylalanine or tryptophan, this CDR3 likely reflects a read error. The rearrangement links TRBV6-5 to TRBJ2-7, with 12 nucleotides matching TRBD2. Germline CDR1 MNHEY, CDR2 SVGAGI. This CDR3 is 14 amino acids long. Trimming at V came to 2 bases and at J to 7 bases, leaving 3 bases not matched to a gene. CDR3 residues: CASSYETSGSEQYL. The CDR3 DNA reads TGTGCCAGCAGTTACGAGACTAGCGGGAGTGAGCAGTACCTC.

About this clonotype itself: One end of the junction fails to match germline, which may point to a read error. The V and J genes are TRBV10-3 and TRBJ1-5; TRBD1 matches 8 bases. Germline-derived CDR1 and CDR2 are ENHRY and SYGVKD. The CDR3 contains 15 residues. CDR3 coding DNA: TGTGCCATCAGTGATCGCGACAGGGGAAATCCGCCCCAGCATTTT. Residues: CAISDRDRGNPPQHF.

Notes on this clonotype: In this CDR3 the conserved last residue, phenylalanine or tryptophan, is missing, so a read error is likely. The DNA is left out, because the CDR3 cannot be placed on it with certainty; the CDR3 is given as TCRdb lists it. The rearrangement joins TRBV4-3 to TRBJ1-6. CDR1 is LGHNA, CDR2 YSLEER, per germline. The CDR3 is 15 amino acids long, termini counted. This CDR3 reads CASSQDALGNSPLRI.

As concerns this clonotype: As the CDR3 is not closed by the conserved phenylalanine or tryptophan, this likely results from a read error. This chain uses TRBV11-2 with TRBJ2-7, with 8 positions matching TRBD2. This CDR3 has 14 residues. Per the germline V gene, CDR1 is SGHAT and CDR2 is FQNNGV. CDR3 in DNA: TGTGCCAGTAGCTTAGGACTAGCCTGGGGCGAGCAGTACTCC. Translated: CASSLGLAWGEQYS.

With regard to this clonotype: This clone may be a read error of a much larger clone one base away. The rearrangement joins TRBV7-9 to TRBJ2-2; 10 bases match TRBD1. The junction had 11 bases not matched to a gene; V was cut back by 1 base and J by 9 bases. The CDR3 sequence is 17 residues long. Germline V lookup: CDR1 SEHNR, CDR2 FQNEAQ (reference sequence). CDR3 DNA sequence: TGTGCCAGCAGCTTAGAGTTTCGGACAGGGGGAACCTGGGAGCTGTTTTTT. Residues: CASSLEFRTGGTWELFF.

Comment on this clonotype: This may be a read error: a much more frequent sequence differs by one nucleotide. This rearrangement joins TRBV5-4 to TRBJ2-7; 7 nucleotides agree with TRBD2. Unmatched junction bases numbered 10, after V lost 5 bases and J lost 8 bases. The CDR3 consists of 13 residues. Germline V lookup: CDR1 SGHNT, CDR2 YYREEE (reference sequence). CDR3 DNA sequence: TGTGCCAGCAGTTCCAGCGGGAAATACAAGCAGTACTTC. Translated: CASSSSGKYKQYF.

For this clonotype: Since a much larger clone is just one base distant, this may be a read error. This chain joins TRBV6-2 or TRBV6-3 and TRBJ2-7; 8 positions match TRBD2. This CDR3 contains 16 residues. V dropped 4 bases and J dropped 8; count of bases not matched to a gene: 16. Germline assignment: CDR1 MNHEY and CDR2 SVGEGT. The CDR3 region has the DNA TGTGCCAGCAGTTTCCTCTTTAGCGGGATTGACAACAAGCAGTACTTC. Translating gives CASSFLFSGIDNKQYF.

As to this clonotype: One end of the junction does not line up with germline, which may come from a read error. The V call is TRBV11-3, the J call TRBJ2-2; D might be TRBD2 (6 bases). Germline assignment: CDR1 SGHNT and CDR2 YENEEA. The CDR3 length is 16 residues. CDR3 protein: CVSSSRVWGDTGELFF. As DNA, the CDR3 is TGTGTCAGCAGCTCCCGAGTGTGGGGGGACACCGGGGAGCTGTTTTTT.

In this sample, this clonotype turned up once. The chain has TRBV7-9 and TRBJ2-2; 11 nucleotides align to TRBD2. The CDR3 runs to 19 residues. The germline V gene has CDR1 SEHNR and CDR2 FQNEAQ (reference sequence). The V segment lost 4 bases and the J segment 0 bases; nucleotides outside the gene matches: 10. The chain's CDR3 is CASSSSPGLAESNTGELFF. In DNA form, the CDR3 reads TGTGCCAGCAGCTCCTCACCGGGACTAGCGGAATCGAACACCGGGGAGCTGTTTTTT.

Comment on this clonotype: A much larger clonotype is one base distant, so this may be a read error. The rearrangement links TRBV28 to TRBJ2-7, with no clear D. This CDR3 has 14 amino acids. V was clipped by 7 bases and J by 0 bases, with 13 bases between them. Germline CDR1 and CDR2: MDHEN and SYDVKM. The chain's CDR3 is CASTNVRSSYEQYF. CDR3 nucleotides: TGTGCCAGCACCAACGTTCGCAGCTCCTACGAGCAGTACTTC.

As for this clonotype: At one end, the junction sequence differs from germline, possibly due to a read error. This sequence joins TRBV6-1 and TRBJ1-5; tentative D call: TRBD1 (5 bases). Germline V CDR1 and CDR2: MNHNS, SASEGT. This CDR3 contains 13 residues. The DNA for the CDR3 is TGTGCCAGCAGAAACCTCCAGGGTCAGTCCCAGCATTTT. Protein: CASRNLQGQSQHF.

The rearrangement uses TRBV28 and TRBJ2-4, with D perhaps matching TRBD1 (6 bases). The CDR3 sequence is 14 residues long. The germline V gene has CDR1 MDHEN and CDR2 SYDVKM. Trimming removed 8 bases at V and 0 bases at J, with 11 bases between. Here the CDR3 DNA reads TGTGCCAGCGTTGGGGGCCTAGCCAAAAACATTCAGTACTTC. This codes for CASVGGLAKNIQYF.

As to this clonotype: A much more abundant neighbour one base away suggests this may be a read error. The V and J genes are TRBV18 and TRBJ2-3; D call uncertain. The CDR3 is 13 residues long. Germline V CDR1 and CDR2: KGHSH, LQKENI. With 3 bases removed from V and 14 bases from J, the gap between germline ends came to 18 bases. In nucleotides, the CDR3 is TGTGCCAGCTCACCGCTCTCAGTGGTCGAGGCGTATTTT. Its translation: CASSPLSVVEAYF.